The rows below give T cell receptor beta chains drawn from one sample of a study of blood T cell repertoires in COVID-19. Sequenced by immunoSEQ multiplex PCR; TCRdb stores in-frame clones only, minus some. The repertoire holds more than 300,000 clones, with 70% to 90% as singletons. What was sequenced was PBMCs or T cells enriched from blood (not recorded which). The source of these receptors is a woman younger than 30 who had recovered from COVID-19. The conserved cysteine and the conserved F or W are not part of the CDR3 here. A D gene is named only where the DNA matches it firmly.

V	D	CDR3
TRBV6-5	TRBD1	ASRRQGQETQY
TRBV7-3	TRBD2	ASSSGRGFYNEQF
TRBV6-1	.	ASSDRRGGTEAF
TRBV9	TRBD2	ASSSRLAGGSGELF
TRBV9	.	ASCLGPTTDTQY
TRBV3-1/TRBV3-2	.	ASSQGQIYEQY
TRBV30	.	AWSQGGGNQPQH
TRBV11-2	.	ASSLGQYTDTQY
TRBV6-1	.	ASSEDWGSYYGYT
TRBV6-5	TRBD1	ATSGTGGYNEQF
TRBV5-1	TRBD1	ASSQTGVNEQF
TRBV12-3/TRBV12-4	.	ASSPEQEQY
TRBV3-1/TRBV3-2	.	ASSRGGGGGYGYT
TRBV28	TRBD1	ASSSTLGQVPYEQY
TRBV28	TRBD2	ASSSPGLARDTQY
TRBV6-2/TRBV6-3	TRBD2	ASSSQLAGAYNEQF
TRBV28	TRBD1	ASTPFGQGANSNQPQH
TRBV4-1	.	ASSQRNIGTLSDTQY
TRBV24-1	TRBD2	ATSSSGSYEQY
TRBV5-1	TRBD2	ASSLQAGGPDEQF
TRBV7-9	TRBD1	ASSSPTGDTGELF
TRBV9	.	ASSVGIRGANTEAF
TRBV5-5	TRBD1	ASSLGDRGGGYT
TRBV14	.	ASSPASILYNEQF
TRBV5-1	.	ASSLVQGETEAF
TRBV7-6	.	ASSLAFGSSYEQY
TRBV7-3	TRBD2	ASSRRGGSYNEQF
TRBV30	.	AWSAKRNSYNEQF
TRBV3-1/TRBV3-2	TRBD2	ASSQVTGGNKETQY
TRBV4-1	.	ASSQDWPGALNTEAF
TRBV9	.	ASSVHPTYEQY
TRBV18	TRBD2	ASSLSGTSGSLEQY
TRBV19	TRBD1	ASSILRGQGAGEQY
TRBV6-5	TRBD1	ASSWGQGPDTQY
TRBV5-1	TRBD1	ASSLADRVSGNEQF
TRBV5-1	.	ASSLTGLNNSPLH
TRBV19	TRBD2	ASSIAGTSRTGELF
TRBV6-5	TRBD1	ASSKTGQGAGGYT
TRBV9	.	ASSVEVRGFADTQY
TRBV30	.	ACYGVAEAF
TRBV19	TRBD1	ASSMQGAEKLF
TRBV10-1	TRBD2	ASGLAIHTQY
TRBV28	.	ASSLGGLGQPQH
TRBV5-1	TRBD2	ASSLSGLASDTQY
TRBV28	TRBD1	ASRVPGQNYGYT
TRBV9	.	ASRGGHGYT
TRBV11-2	.	ASSSKGMNTEAF
TRBV6-1	.	ASSDPLRGGETQY
TRBV24-1	.	ATSPPENYGYT
TRBV12-5	TRBD2	ASAEGEGPMRDTQY
TRBV14	TRBD1	ASSQVGTGYGYT
TRBV30	.	AWSYHFRDGYT
TRBV28	TRBD1	ASSSETGKWDSNQPQH
TRBV2	.	ASRNRDWGSETQY
TRBV9	.	ASSPSEPYNEQF